The 20 T cell receptor beta chains below all came from one sample that was sequenced in a study of neurological immune-mediated disorders. TCRdb fed the 5' RACE reads into MiXCR, producing one record per CDR3 protein. Altogether more than 75,000 distinct CDR3 sequences are present, under 4.5% being singletons, with the ten largest covering about 3%. Sequenced input: PBMCs. These receptors originate from a woman between 50 and 59 years old with multiple sclerosis.

This clonotype was recorded at least ten times. The V and J genes are TRBV20-1 and TRBJ2-1, with TRBD2 matching 11 bases. Per the germline V gene, CDR1 is DFQATT and CDR2 is SNEGSKA (reference sequence). CDR3 length equals 13 residues. V lost 3 bases and J lost 10; bases outside the gene matches: 5. CDR3 sequence: CSASLSGGGEQFF. In DNA form, the CDR3 reads TGCAGTGCTAGTCTTAGCGGGGGGGGCGAGCAGTTCTTC.

This clonotype occurred many times. CDR3 amino acids: CSAGVGGNQPQHF. CDR3 sequence (DNA): TGCAGTGCTGGGGTAGGAGGCAATCAGCCCCAGCATTTT. V is TRBV20-1 and J is TRBJ1-5; D is undetermined. There are 13 residues in the CDR3. The ends were cut back, 5 bases at V and 2 bases at J, with 10 bases in the middle. The V gene's germline CDR1 is DFQATT and CDR2 SNEGSKA (reference sequence).

This clonotype has at least ten counts. This chain joins TRBV5-5 and TRBJ2-5, with D perhaps TRBD1 or TRBD2 (6 bases each). The CDR3 totals 13 residues. CDR1 is SGHKS and CDR2 is YYEKEE in the germline V gene (reference sequence). V dropped 3 bases and J dropped 4 bases, with 10 bases sitting between them. CDR3 protein: CASSSWGAETQYF. The DNA for the CDR3 is TGTGCCAGCAGCTCCTGGGGGGCAGAGACCCAGTACTTC.

This clonotype was seen at least ten times. The rearrangement links TRBV7-2 to TRBJ2-5; D is unresolved. CDR1 and CDR2 (germline): SGHTA, FQGNSA. Between the trimmed V and J ends, which lost 5 bases and 3 bases, there was a span of 16 bases. The CDR3 is 15 residues long. CDR3 residues: CASSPGAGAEETQYF. For the CDR3, the DNA is TGTGCCAGCAGCCCCGGAGCAGGCGCCGAAGAGACCCAGTACTTC.

This clonotype was picked up many times. The chain has TRBV2 and TRBJ2-1; TRBD1 is a possible D gene (5 bases). CDR1 and CDR2 (germline): SNHLY, FYNNEI. Trimming stripped 5 bases from V and 8 bases from J, with 19 bases between. This CDR3 comprises 15 residues. The CDR3 region is CASSKLRVGSDEQFF. In DNA form, the CDR3 reads TGTGCCAGCAGTAAACTCAGGGTTGGGTCTGATGAGCAGTTCTTC. Looking up the rest from reference TRBV2 and TRBJ2-1 gives the full variable domain: EPEVTQTPSHQVTQMGQEVILRCVPISNHLYFYWYRQILGQKVEFLVSFYNNEISEKSEIFDDQFSVERPDGSNFTLKIRSTKLEDSAMYFCASSKLRVGSDEQFFGPGTRLTVL.

Ten or more counts support this clonotype. This sequence joins TRBV7-2 and TRBJ1-5, with 7 bases lining up with TRBD1. The germline CDR1 and CDR2 sequences are SGHTA and FQGNSA. The CDR3 is 15 amino acids. Losses at the gene ends were 4 bases for V and 3 bases for J; bases not matched to a gene: 6. The CDR3 coding sequence is TGTGCCAGCAGCTGGATAACAGGGGCCAATCAGCCCCAGCATTTT. Translation: CASSWITGANQPQHF. Variable domain in full (rest from reference TRBV7-2 and TRBJ1-5): GAGVSQSPSNKVTEKGKDVELRCDPISGHTALYWYRQSLGQGLEFLIYFQGNSAPDKSGLPSDRFSAERTGGSVSTLTIQRTQQEDSAVYLCASSWITGANQPQHFGDGTRLSIL.

The V and J genes are TRBV5-1 and TRBJ1-1, with D perhaps TRBD1 (5 bases). Per the germline V gene, CDR1 is SGHRS and CDR2 is YFSETQ. The CDR3 has 14 residues. V was trimmed by 2 bases and J by 5 bases, leaving 13 bases between them. The CDR3 reads CASSFLGVGTEAFF. Here the CDR3 DNA reads TGCGCCAGCAGCTTTTTGGGGGTCGGGACTGAAGCTTTCTTT.

In this sample, this clonotype turned up many times. The chain carries TRBV27 and TRBJ2-5; TRBD1 matches at 12 bases. This CDR3 has 16 residues. Germline values: CDR1 MNHEY, CDR2 SMNVEV (reference sequence). Unmatched junction bases numbered 7, after V lost 4 bases and J lost 4 bases. The CDR3 sequence: CASSSTGTGGGETQYF. CDR3 DNA sequence: TGTGCCAGCAGTTCAACCGGGACAGGGGGCGGAGAGACCCAGTACTTC.

In this sample, this clonotype turned up many times. V gene TRBV7-2 combines with J gene TRBJ1-5, with a tentative D call TRBD1 (5 bases). Germline-derived CDR1 and CDR2 are SGHTA and FQGNSA. Trimming took 2 bases from V and 2 from J, leaving 13 bases between them. The length of the CDR3 is 16 residues. In nucleotides, the CDR3 is TGTGCCAGCAGCTTACTGGTCGGGGGTGGCAATCAGCCCCAGCATTTT. Translation: CASSLLVGGGNQPQHF. Filled out from reference TRBV7-2 and TRBJ1-5, the complete variable domain reads GAGVSQSPSNKVTEKGKDVELRCDPISGHTALYWYRQSLGQGLEFLIYFQGNSAPDKSGLPSDRFSAERTGGSVSTLTIQRTQQEDSAVYLCASSLLVGGGNQPQHFGDGTRLSIL.

This clonotype was counted many times. This rearrangement joins TRBV20-1 to TRBJ1-6, with 8 bases that match TRBD1. Germline trimming cut 1 base from V and 6 bases from J; bases unmatched to any gene: 11. This CDR3 region has 17 residues. Germline V gene sequence: CDR1 DFQATT, CDR2 SNEGSKA (reference sequence). The CDR3 loop reads CSARALLRQGFNSPLHF. The CDR3 DNA sequence: TGCAGTGCTAGAGCCCTCTTAAGACAGGGGTTTAATTCACCCCTCCACTTT.

In this sample, this clonotype turned up many times. The chain links TRBV4-2 to TRBJ1-5, with D perhaps matching TRBD1 (6 bases). Germline V gene lookup returns CDR1 LGHNA and CDR2 YNFKEQ. The CDR3 covers 15 residues. V was trimmed by 1 base and J by 5 bases, leaving 12 bases between them. The CDR3 bases are TGTGCCAGCAGCCAAGGCAGGGGTAGGGATCAGCCCCAGCATTTT. This codes for CASSQGRGRDQPQHF.

This clonotype was detected ten times or more. V is TRBV5-1 and J is TRBJ2-7; weak D call: TRBD1 (6 bases). Germline CDR1 and CDR2: SGHRS and YFSETQ. This CDR3 contains 12 residues. This chain's CDR3 is CASDSQDYEQYF. In DNA, the CDR3 is TGCGCTTCGGACAGCCAGGACTACGAGCAGTACTTC.

The table lists this clonotype with many counts. The CDR3 region has the DNA TGTGCCAGCAGTTTGGGGGGTGGCCAGCCCCAGCATTTT. Its translation is CASSLGGGQPQHF. The chain joins TRBV27 to TRBJ1-5, with D perhaps TRBD1 (5 bases). The germline V gene encodes CDR1 MNHEY and CDR2 SMNVEV (reference sequence). The CDR3 extends over 13 amino acids. Deletions cut 3 bases from V and 7 bases from J, with 10 bases between.

This clonotype was picked up many times. J is TRBJ2-5 and V is TRBV20-1; D is unresolved. CDR3 size: 10 residues. The V end was cut by 5 bases, the J end by 9 bases, with 10 bases between. The germline gives CDR1 DFQATT, CDR2 SNEGSKA (reference sequence). This CDR3 is CSAHSPPQYF. CDR3 nucleotide sequence: TGCAGTGCTCATTCCCCCCCCCAGTACTTC.

Concerning this clonotype itself: This may be a read error: a much more frequent sequence differs by one nucleotide. This rearrangement joins TRBV4-1 to TRBJ2-5; TRBD1 or TRBD2 may be the D gene (5 bases each). Germline V gene lookup returns CDR1 MGHRA and CDR2 YSYEKL. CDR3 size: 12 residues. The CDR3: CASSRVGENQYF. Here the CDR3 DNA reads TGCGCCAGCAGCCGGGTGGGGGAGAACCAGTACTTC.

This clonotype was counted at least ten times. The chain recombines TRBV20-1 with TRBJ2-3; the D gene is possibly TRBD2 (6 bases). With 1 base removed from V and 1 base from J, the gap between germline ends came to 15 bases. The CDR3 consists of 16 residues. Germline CDR1 is DFQATT and CDR2 is SNEGSKA (reference sequence). The CDR3 sequence is CSARGPDSGGTDTQYF. In DNA form, the CDR3 reads TGCAGTGCTAGAGGTCCGGACTCGGGGGGCACAGATACGCAGTATTTT.

This clonotype occurred many times. The chain links TRBV12-3 or TRBV12-4 to TRBJ2-3; 8 bases are a match to TRBD1. The CDR3 is 14 amino acids. The junction had 5 bases not matched to a gene; V was cut back by 5 bases and J by 4 bases. The CDR3 sequence is CASSRTGPSDTQYF. CDR3 nucleotide sequence: TGTGCCAGCAGTAGGACAGGGCCCTCAGATACGCAGTATTTT.

This clonotype was seen more than once but under ten times. This may stem from a read error, because a much larger clone lies one nucleotide away. V gene TRBV25-1 combines with J gene TRBJ1-2; D not resolved. Germline V lookup: CDR1 MGHDK, CDR2 SYGVNS. CDR3 length: 13 residues. The CDR3 loop is CVSSEVKSHGYTF. For the CDR3, the DNA is TGTGTCAGCAGTGAAGTGAAGAGCCATGGCTACACCTTC.

This clonotype was seen repeatedly, ten times or more. This sequence joins TRBV20-1 and TRBJ1-2; D perhaps matches TRBD1 (6 bases). This CDR3 is built from 13 residues. With 3 bases removed from V and 7 bases from J, the gap between germline ends came to 15 bases. The germline CDR1 and CDR2 sequences are DFQATT and SNEGSKA (reference sequence). CDR3: CSARYTGTRGYTF. As DNA, the CDR3 is TGCAGTGCTAGGTACACAGGGACGCGTGGCTACACCTTC.

This clonotype was seen at least ten times. This chain connects TRBV20-1 to TRBJ2-1; TRBD1 matches at 12 bases. Germline lookup yields CDR1 DFQATT and CDR2 SNEGSKA (reference sequence). CDR3 length: 16 residues. The V and J ends lost 1 base and 8 bases, in that order; junction bases with no gene match: 9. The CDR3 DNA sequence: TGCAGTGCTAGAGTATTAGGGACAGGGGGCGAGGATGAGCAGTTCTTC. This sequence encodes CSARVLGTGGEDEQFF.